The 11 T cell receptor beta chains listed next were all sequenced from one sample in a study of cytomegalovirus exposure and HLA in healthy donors. The primer mix had 60 Vbeta and 13 Jbeta primers. Clones were sequenced by immunoSEQ multiplex PCR, and TCRdb holds only the in-frame ones, with some missing. Its clone listing holds about 130,000 clones. The sequencing sample was made of PBMCs. These receptor sequences come from a man aged 18 to 35 in good health and CMV-seronegative.

This rearrangement joins TRBV9 to TRBJ1-1, with TRBD1 matching 8 bases. Germline CDR1 SGDLS, CDR2 YYNGEE. J gave up 3 bases and V 3 bases, and 1 base lay outside the gene matches. This CDR3 spans 13 amino acids. The CDR3 sequence is CASSAGGYTEAFF. The CDR3 DNA reads TGTGCCAGCAGCGCAGGGGGCTACACTGAAGCTTTCTTT.

The genes are TRBV6-1 and TRBJ2-5; D possibly corresponds to TRBD1 (7 bases). CDR3 size: 16 residues. Germline lookup yields CDR1 MNHNS and CDR2 SASEGT. Trimming took 3 bases from V and 5 from J, leaving 19 bases between them. CDR3 bases: TGTGCCAGCAGTGAGCGACAGGGTTTTGGAGGGGAGACCCAGTACTTC. It codes for CASSERQGFGGETQYF.

The chain combines TRBV5-4 with TRBJ2-6, with D perhaps TRBD2 (5 bases). CDR1 and CDR2 from the germline V gene are SGHNT and YYREEE (reference sequence). Trimming took 4 bases from V and 2 from J, leaving 19 bases between them. The CDR3 contains 18 residues. CDR3 protein: CASSHPGEGAPGANVLTF. The CDR3 DNA reads TGTGCCAGCAGCCATCCCGGAGAGGGAGCGCCTGGGGCCAACGTCCTGACTTTC.

The CDR3, as DNA: TGTGCTAGTGGGGGGCATCACACCGGGGAGCTGTTTTTT. Its translation is CASGGHHTGELFF. J is TRBJ2-2 and V is TRBV12-5; tentatively, D is TRBD1 (5 bases). Germline V CDR1 and CDR2: LGHNT, FRNRAP. The ends were cut back, 6 bases at V and 3 bases at J, with 8 bases in the middle. The CDR3 contains 13 residues. Full variable domain (remainder filled in from reference TRBV12-5 and TRBJ2-2): DARVTQTPRHKVTEMGQEVTMRCQPILGHNTVFWYRQTMMQGLELLAYFRNRAPLDDSGMPKDRFSAEMPDATLATLKIQPSEPRDSAVYFCASGGHHTGELFFGEGSRLTVL.

This chain connects TRBV25-1 to TRBJ1-2; a weak D match, TRBD1 (5 bases). The CDR3 spans 13 residues. Per germline, CDR1 MGHDK and CDR2 SYGVNS. Trimming removed 5 bases from V and 1 base from J, with 8 bases in between. The CDR3 region is CASSWQGNYGYTF. The CDR3 DNA reads as TGTGCCAGCAGTTGGCAGGGTAACTATGGCTACACCTTC.

The rearrangement joins TRBV5-4 to TRBJ1-1; TRBD1 might be the D (6 bases). V lost 2 bases and J 7 bases, leaving 12 bases between the germline ends. CDR1 SGHNT and CDR2 YYREEE come from the germline V gene (reference sequence). This CDR3 is built from 13 residues. The CDR3 reads CASSFRGTDEAFF. CDR3 bases: TGTGCCAGCAGCTTCAGGGGTACCGATGAAGCTTTCTTT.

The CDR3 DNA sequence: TGTGCCAGCAGCCCCCACAGGGGGGGAGAGAATCAGCCCCAGCATTTT. Encoded protein: CASSPHRGGENQPQHF. The gene calls are TRBV7-8 and TRBJ1-5, with TRBD1 identical over 8 bases. The V gene's germline CDR1 is SGHVS and CDR2 FQNEAQ. V trimming: 5 bases; J trimming: 4 bases; junction bases outside the gene matches: 10. The CDR3 consists of 16 residues.

The chain is built from TRBV9 and TRBJ1-6, with TRBD1 matching 8 bases. The CDR3 spans 15 residues. Germline lookup yields CDR1 SGDLS and CDR2 YYNGEE. The junction had 4 bases not matched to a gene; V was cut back by 2 bases and J by 6 bases. The CDR3 sequence: CASSVGQGGNSPLHF. The CDR3 DNA follows: TGTGCCAGCAGCGTTGGACAGGGTGGTAATTCACCCCTCCACTTT.

The DNA of the CDR3 is TGTGCCATCAGTGGGGGTCGGCGGGGGGGCGTGAGTGCAGATACGCAGTATTTT. Its protein product is CAISGGRRGGVSADTQYF. The rearrangement joins TRBV10-3 to TRBJ2-3; TRBD2 matches at 9 bases. V trimming: 4 bases; J trimming: 4 bases; junction bases outside the gene matches: 15. The length of the CDR3 is 18 residues. The germline gives CDR1 ENHRY, CDR2 SYGVKD.

In regard to this clone: The junction differs from germline at one of its ends, possibly a read error. The chain is built from TRBV6-1 and TRBJ1-6, with D perhaps TRBD1 (5 bases). The CDR3 runs 15 residues. The germline V gene has CDR1 MNHNS and CDR2 SASEGT. As DNA, the CDR3 is TGTGCCAGCAGTGAAGTGGGGGAGGAAAGTTCACACCTCCACTTT. It codes for CASSEVGEESSHLHF.

J is TRBJ1-5 and V is TRBV9; tentatively, D is TRBD1 (5 bases). The germline CDR1 and CDR2 sequences are SGDLS and YYNGEE. This CDR3 comprises 16 residues. V was shortened by 0 bases and J by 0 bases, with 10 bases between the two germline ends. CDR3: CASSVGAGNSNQPQHF. For the CDR3, the DNA is TGTGCCAGCAGCGTAGGGGCAGGGAATAGCAATCAGCCCCAGCATTTT.